This T cell receptor beta chain was obtained from a study of blood T cell repertoires in COVID-19. Assay used: immunoSEQ multiplex PCR; TCRdb lists only in-frame clones, some missing. The table lists roughly 67,000 clones, about 80% of them singletons. This clone was counted only a few times. This CDR3 has 13 amino acids. Trimming took 6 bases from V and 6 from J; bases not matched to a gene: 4. CDR1 SGHTA and CDR2 FQGTGA come from the germline V gene. The TCR sequence derives from a woman in her sixties with acute or convalescent COVID-19. The source material was peripheral blood. The chain couples TRBV7-3 to TRBJ1-1, with 10 bases matching TRBD1. The CDR3 sequence is CASRGQGSAEAFF. The CDR3 region has the DNA TGTGCCAGCAGGGGACAGGGGTCCGCTGAAGCTTTCTTT. The variable domain in full, completed from reference TRBV7-3 and TRBJ1-1, reads GAGVSQTPSNKVTEKGKYVELRCDPISGHTALYWYRQSLGQGPEFLIYFQGTGAADDSGLPNDRFFAVRPEGSVSTLKIQRTERGDSAVYLCASRGQGSAEAFFGQGTRLTVV.